A selection of T cell receptor beta chains follows, all from one sample in a study of T cell responses to AZD1222 COVID-19 vaccine. This table comes from immunoSEQ multiplex PCR, and its TCRdb copy is limited to in-frame clones, with some not included. In the table there are about 94,000 clones, 85% of which are singletons. The material sequenced was peripheral blood, taken 28 days after the second AZD1222 dose. The source of these receptors is an adult who received the AZD1222 COVID-19 vaccine. The CDR3 runs from the conserved cysteine through the conserved F or W. The order of the fields is D gene, J gene, V gene, clone size, CDR3 protein, CDR3 DNA. The D gene is left open where the match is weak. Clone size is given for some rows only: seen once, a few or many times, or a class if the clone is expanded.

d_gene: TRBD2; j_gene: TRBJ2-7; v_gene: TRBV6-5; abundance: -; CDR3aa: CASSYSGRSYEQYF; CDR3nt: TGTGCCAGCAGCTACAGCGGGAGGTCCTACGAGCAGTACTTC
d_gene: -; j_gene: TRBJ2-2; v_gene: TRBV11-3; abundance: once; CDR3aa: CASSFTGELFF; CDR3nt: TGTGCCAGCAGCTTTACCGGGGAGCTGTTTTTT
d_gene: TRBD1; j_gene: TRBJ2-7; v_gene: TRBV5-6; abundance: -; CDR3aa: CASSSGTGTYEQYF; CDR3nt: TGTGCCAGCAGCTCGGGGACAGGGACTTACGAGCAGTACTTC
d_gene: TRBD1; j_gene: TRBJ2-7; v_gene: TRBV5-4; abundance: -; CDR3aa: CASSHPRDSSYEQYF; CDR3nt: TGTGCCAGCAGTCATCCCCGGGACAGCTCCTACGAGCAGTACTTC
d_gene: -; j_gene: TRBJ2-2; v_gene: TRBV19; abundance: -; CDR3aa: CASSIYLNTGELFF; CDR3nt: TGTGCCAGTAGTATCTATCTAAACACCGGGGAGCTGTTTTTT
d_gene: -; j_gene: TRBJ2-7; v_gene: TRBV4-2; abundance: -; CDR3aa: CASSQVIRGEQYF; CDR3nt: TGTGCCAGCAGCCAAGTAATAAGGGGGGAGCAGTACTTC
d_gene: TRBD1; j_gene: TRBJ2-5; v_gene: TRBV2; abundance: -; CDR3aa: CARGDRVGETQYF; CDR3nt: TGTGCCAGAGGGGACAGGGTAGGAGAGACCCAGTACTTC
d_gene: -; j_gene: TRBJ2-2; v_gene: TRBV6-5; abundance: -; CDR3aa: CASRLDLGGAGELFF; CDR3nt: TGTGCCAGCAGACTAGACTTGGGCGGGGCCGGGGAGCTGTTTTTT
d_gene: -; j_gene: TRBJ2-7; v_gene: TRBV12-1; abundance: few; CDR3aa: CASSFKGQGDNEQYF; CDR3nt: TGTGCCAGCAGCTTTAAGGGACAGGGTGACAACGAGCAGTACTTC
d_gene: TRBD1; j_gene: TRBJ1-2; v_gene: TRBV19; abundance: -; CDR3aa: CASSPTWGGGAGGYTF; CDR3nt: TGTGCCAGTAGTCCCACCTGGGGAGGGGGCGCAGGTGGCTACACCTTC
d_gene: -; j_gene: TRBJ1-2; v_gene: TRBV19; abundance: -; CDR3aa: CASSMLNRKNGYTF; CDR3nt: TGTGCCAGTAGTATGTTAAACAGGAAGAATGGCTACACCTTC
d_gene: -; j_gene: TRBJ1-5; v_gene: TRBV5-4; abundance: -; CDR3aa: CASSLQGSNQPQHF; CDR3nt: TGTGCCAGCAGCTTACAGGGATCCAATCAGCCCCAGCATTTT
d_gene: -; j_gene: TRBJ1-2; v_gene: TRBV7-7; abundance: -; CDR3aa: CASSPLQGGGYTF; CDR3nt: TGTGCTAGCAGCCCCCTCCAGGGCGGAGGCTACACCTTC
d_gene: TRBD2; j_gene: TRBJ2-7; v_gene: TRBV2; abundance: -; CDR3aa: CASKWTSSNEQYF; CDR3nt: TGTGCCAGCAAGTGGACTAGCAGCAACGAGCAGTACTTC
d_gene: -; j_gene: TRBJ1-1; v_gene: TRBV6-5; abundance: -; CDR3aa: CASSHRDTEAFF; CDR3nt: TGTGCCAGCAGCCACAGGGATACTGAAGCTTTCTTT
d_gene: -; j_gene: TRBJ1-1; v_gene: TRBV14; abundance: -; CDR3aa: CASSQNRWDTEAFF; CDR3nt: TGTGCCAGCAGCCAAAACAGGTGGGACACTGAAGCTTTCTTT
d_gene: TRBD1; j_gene: TRBJ1-3; v_gene: TRBV2; abundance: -; CDR3aa: CASSANQGATGNTIYF; CDR3nt: TGTGCCAGCAGCGCTAATCAGGGGGCTACTGGAAACACCATATATTTT
d_gene: -; j_gene: TRBJ1-1; v_gene: TRBV20-1; abundance: -; CDR3aa: CSASWPGNTEAFF; CDR3nt: TGCAGTGCTAGTTGGCCGGGGAACACTGAAGCTTTCTTT
d_gene: -; j_gene: TRBJ2-1; v_gene: TRBV5-1; abundance: -; CDR3aa: CASSSVGGTYNEQFF; CDR3nt: TGCGCCAGCAGTTCCGTGGGGGGAACCTACAATGAGCAGTTCTTC
d_gene: -; j_gene: TRBJ2-3; v_gene: TRBV2; abundance: -; CDR3aa: CASSALLSDTQYF; CDR3nt: TGTGCCAGCAGTGCTCTGCTTAGCGATACGCAGTATTTT
d_gene: -; j_gene: TRBJ1-4; v_gene: TRBV12-3/TRBV12-4; abundance: -; CDR3aa: CASSLQTNEKLFF; CDR3nt: TGTGCCAGCAGTTTACAGACTAATGAAAAACTGTTTTTT
d_gene: -; j_gene: TRBJ1-6; v_gene: TRBV18; abundance: once; CDR3aa: CASSRPQGNSPLHF; CDR3nt: TGTGCCAGCTCACGACCCCAAGGGAATTCACCCCTCCACTTT
d_gene: -; j_gene: TRBJ1-2; v_gene: TRBV5-1; abundance: -; CDR3aa: CASSFNRYGYTF; CDR3nt: TGCGCCAGCAGCTTTAACCGATATGGCTACACCTTC
d_gene: TRBD2; j_gene: TRBJ2-7; v_gene: TRBV4-3; abundance: -; CDR3aa: CASSQSGTSVQYF; CDR3nt: TGCGCCAGCAGCCAAAGCGGGACTAGCGTGCAGTACTTC
d_gene: -; j_gene: TRBJ2-3; v_gene: TRBV5-5; abundance: -; CDR3aa: CASSLGQNQVTDTQYF; CDR3nt: TGTGCCAGCAGCTTGGGGCAAAACCAAGTCACAGATACGCAGTATTTT
d_gene: -; j_gene: TRBJ1-2; v_gene: TRBV4-2; abundance: -; CDR3aa: CASSQDATGGYGYTF; CDR3nt: TGTGCCAGCAGCCAAGATGCAACGGGGGGTTATGGCTACACCTTC
d_gene: -; j_gene: TRBJ2-7; v_gene: TRBV18; abundance: -; CDR3aa: CASSPLGLGYEQYF; CDR3nt: TGTGCCAGCTCACCACTCGGGCTGGGCTACGAGCAGTACTTC
d_gene: TRBD2; j_gene: TRBJ2-1; v_gene: TRBV7-3; abundance: -; CDR3aa: CASSLTGLDDNEQFF; CDR3nt: TGTGCCAGCAGCTTAACGGGACTAGATGACAATGAGCAGTTCTTC
d_gene: -; j_gene: TRBJ1-3; v_gene: TRBV6-1; abundance: -; CDR3aa: CASSEEVAGGLGNTIYF; CDR3nt: TGTGCCAGCAGTGAAGAGGTTGCGGGGGGGCTTGGAAACACCATATATTTT
d_gene: TRBD1; j_gene: TRBJ2-7; v_gene: TRBV7-2; abundance: -; CDR3aa: CASREAGTATYEQYF; CDR3nt: TGTGCCAGCAGGGAAGCCGGGACAGCGACCTACGAGCAGTACTTC
d_gene: -; j_gene: TRBJ1-5; v_gene: TRBV6-1; abundance: -; CDR3aa: CASSEGGTVFDPQHF; CDR3nt: TGTGCCAGCAGTGAAGGGGGAACGGTATTCGATCCCCAGCATTTT